This T cell receptor (beta chain) came from a study of blood T cell repertoires in COVID-19. There are 15 residues in the CDR3. V dropped 3 bases and J dropped 0; count of bases not matched to a gene: 4. Germline V gene lookup returns CDR1 MGHRA and CDR2 YSYEKL. Profiling relied on immunoSEQ multiplex PCR, and the TCRdb table lists in-frame clones only, not all of them. Of 140,000 or so clones in the sample, 88% were seen once. This sequence joins TRBV4-1 and TRBJ2-7; TRBD2 aligns across 8 bases. The clonotype comes from a human donor with COVID-19, enrolled during active disease. The donor label of this sample is uncertain. Sequencing was performed on peripheral blood. CDR3 loop: CASSQTRGGSYEQYF. The CDR3 bases are TGCGCCAGCAGCCAGACTCGGGGGGGCTCCTACGAGCAGTACTTC.